Below are 14 T cell receptor beta chains sequenced from a single sample in a study of shared clonotypes between healthy human individuals. Sequencing was performed with immunoSEQ multiplex PCR; in TCRdb, only in-frame clones are kept and a portion is missing. The sample lists roughly 2 million clones, 90% to 95% occurring once. The sample taken for sequencing was naive CD4+ T cells sorted from blood. Subset described: CD45RA+ positively selected. Receptors originate from a man aged 18 to 29 in good health.

The genes are TRBV29-1 and TRBJ2-5; 8 bases are shared with TRBD2. V dropped 6 bases and J dropped 3; count of bases not matched to a gene: 12. The CDR3 has 15 amino acids. Germline V lookup: CDR1 SQVTM, CDR2 ANQGSEA. The CDR3 loop reads CSVGSDRLAKETQYF. As DNA, the CDR3 is TGCAGCGTGGGATCTGATAGACTAGCGAAAGAGACCCAGTACTTC.

For this clone: One junction end does not reproduce the germline sequence, and a read error may be involved. The chain employs TRBV6-1 and TRBJ2-7; 12 bases are shared with TRBD2. Germline-derived CDR1 and CDR2 are MNHNS and SASEGT. CDR3 length: 14 amino acids. For the CDR3, the DNA is TGTGCCAGCAGTGCGACTAGCGGGGGATACGGGCAGTACTTC. The encoded protein is CASSATSGGYGQYF.

The chain couples TRBV10-3 to TRBJ2-2; possibly TRBD1 or TRBD2 for D (5 bases each). The germline V gene has CDR1 ENHRY and CDR2 SYGVKD. The CDR3 is 14 residues long. V dropped 7 bases and J dropped 5 bases, with 14 bases sitting between them. The CDR3 sequence: CAIKGRERTGELFF. For the CDR3, the DNA is TGTGCCATCAAAGGCAGGGAGAGAACCGGGGAGCTGTTTTTT.

V usage is TRBV2 and J usage is TRBJ1-6, with 8 bases identical to TRBD1. Germline values: CDR1 SNHLY, CDR2 FYNNEI. The CDR3 loop spans 14 amino acids. The ends lost 6 bases at V and 7 bases at J; junction bases unmatched: 5. CDR3 region: CASRAGQGNSPLHF. DNA for the CDR3: TGTGCCAGCAGGGCAGGACAGGGCAATTCACCCCTCCACTTT.

CDR3 in amino acids: CASPGPEQYF. CDR3 coding DNA: TGTGCCAGCCCGGGTCCCGAGCAGTACTTC. The rearrangement links TRBV25-1 to TRBJ2-7; D gene uncertain. The CDR3 is made up of 10 amino acids. Germline values: CDR1 MGHDK, CDR2 SYGVNS. Trimming left V 8 bases short and J 6 bases short, with 8 bases between.

This clone has just one count. The chain is built from TRBV5-6 and TRBJ2-3; D is uncertain. V lost 4 bases, J lost 6 bases, and 12 bases lay in between. There are 13 residues in the CDR3. Germline CDR1 and CDR2: SGHDT and YYEEEE. The CDR3 spells CASSPQTTDTQYF. In DNA form, the CDR3 reads TGTGCCAGCAGCCCACAAACTACCGATACGCAGTATTTT.

V is TRBV6-5 and J is TRBJ1-3; weak D call: TRBD1 (6 bases). The CDR3 length is 13 residues. Germline CDR1 reads MNHEY; CDR2 reads SVGAGI. The germline V and J ends were trimmed by 4 bases and 7 bases, with 11 bases remaining between them. CDR3 loop: CASSSGGGNTIYF. CDR3 DNA sequence: TGTGCCAGCAGTTCGGGGGGCGGGAACACCATATATTTT.

The rearrangement links TRBV9 to TRBJ1-2; a possible D gene is TRBD1 (5 bases). Germline CDR1 SGDLS, CDR2 YYNGEE. CDR3 size: 17 residues. Trimming stripped 0 bases from V and 4 bases from J, with 19 bases between. As DNA, the CDR3 is TGTGCCAGCAGCGTAGATCAGGGAGGGAAGGGTCCCTATGGCTACACCTTC. It is translated as CASSVDQGGKGPYGYTF.

CDR3 sequence reads: CASSGDSIGNTEAFF. CDR3 DNA: TGTGCCAGTAGTGGGGACTCGATAGGTAACACTGAAGCTTTCTTT. The rearrangement uses TRBV19 and TRBJ1-1; possible D gene TRBD1, 5 bases. V shed 5 bases and J shed 2 bases, with 15 bases lying between them. The CDR3 covers 15 residues. Germline V gene sequence: CDR1 LNHDA, CDR2 SQIVND (reference sequence). The entire variable domain, with the rest obtained from reference TRBV19 and TRBJ1-1, is as follows: DGGITQSPKYLFRKEGQNVTLSCEQNLNHDAMYWYRQDPGQGLRLIYYSQIVNDFQKGDIAEGYSVSREKKESFPLTVTSAQKNPTAFYLCASSGDSIGNTEAFFGQGTRLTVV.

This chain uses TRBV15 with TRBJ1-3; 8 bases agree with TRBD1. Germline V gene lookup returns CDR1 LNHNV and CDR2 YYDKDF (reference sequence). The CDR3 has 16 amino acids. The V segment lost 1 base and the J segment 4 bases; nucleotides outside the gene matches: 6. The CDR3 is CATSRATGGSGNTIYF. CDR3 sequence (DNA): TGTGCCACCAGCAGAGCAACAGGGGGATCGGGAAACACCATATATTTT.

The chain is built from TRBV5-1 and TRBJ2-5; 12 nucleotides agree with TRBD2. The length of the CDR3 is 14 residues. The trim removed 7 bases at V and 0 bases at J, leaving 1 base unmatched. Germline CDR1 is SGHRS and CDR2 is YFSETQ. CDR3 sequence (DNA): TGCGCCAGCCGGACTAGCGGGAACCAAGAGACCCAGTACTTC. It is translated as CASRTSGNQETQYF.

This chain connects TRBV5-1 to TRBJ1-3; D not certain. Germline CDR1 and CDR2: SGHRS and YFSETQ. The V end lost 0 bases, the J end lost 1 base, and 8 bases lay between the germline ends. The CDR3 consists of 15 residues. DNA of the CDR3: TGCGCCAGCAGCTTGGGCCGTCCATCTGGAAACACCATATATTTT. This translates into CASSLGRPSGNTIYF.

The chain links TRBV6-1 to TRBJ2-3, with 9 bases that match TRBD2. This CDR3 is 15 amino acids long. The V gene's germline CDR1 is MNHNS and CDR2 SASEGT. The V segment lost 6 bases and the J segment 2 bases; nucleotides outside the gene matches: 6. For the CDR3, the DNA is TGTGCCAGCAGGGCCGGGACTAGCATCACAGATACGCAGTATTTT. As protein: CASRAGTSITDTQYF.

The chain links TRBV25-1 to TRBJ1-1, with D unclear. The CDR3 contains 11 residues. V was cut by 1 base and J by 7 bases, with 4 bases left in between. The germline gives CDR1 MGHDK, CDR2 SYGVNS. In nucleotides, the CDR3 is TGTGCCAGCAGTGAATCCCGTGAAGCTTTCTTT. Protein: CASSESREAFF.